A selection of T cell receptor beta chains follows, all from one sample in a study of cytomegalovirus exposure and HLA in healthy donors. The repertoire was sequenced with immunoSEQ multiplex PCR; TCRdb's copy has only in-frame clones and lacks some. This table has 300,000 to 400,000 clones, 80% to 90% appearing once. Sequenced: PBMCs. The receptors stem from a young woman in good health and CMV-seronegative. CDR3s include the opening cysteine and the closing phenylalanine or tryptophan. Fields, in order: CDR3 protein, CDR3 DNA, clone size, CDR3 length, J gene, V gene, D gene. D genes are given only for firm matches. Part of the rows lack a size; the others show once, few, many or a class for expanded clones.

cdr3_aa: CATRVSSYNEQFF; cdr3_nt: TGTGCCACGCGAGTGAGCTCCTACAATGAGCAGTTCTTC; clone_size: .; cdr3_length: 13; j_call: TRBJ2-1; v_call: TRBV7-2; d_call: .
cdr3_aa: CASSYMHPSSYNEQFF; cdr3_nt: TGTGCCAGCAGTTACATGCACCCGAGCTCCTACAATGAGCAGTTCTTC; clone_size: .; cdr3_length: 16; j_call: TRBJ2-1; v_call: TRBV6-5; d_call: .
cdr3_aa: CASRDSLYEQYF; cdr3_nt: TGTGCCAGCAGGGACAGCCTCTACGAGCAGTACTTC; clone_size: .; cdr3_length: 12; j_call: TRBJ2-7; v_call: TRBV6-1; d_call: .
cdr3_aa: CASFGQGEAFF; cdr3_nt: TGTGCCAGCTTCGGACAGGGTGAAGCTTTCTTT; clone_size: once; cdr3_length: 11; j_call: TRBJ1-1; v_call: TRBV2; d_call: TRBD1
cdr3_aa: CASSAGQGMNTEAFF; cdr3_nt: TGTGCCAGCAGCGCCGGACAGGGAATGAACACTGAAGCTTTCTTT; clone_size: .; cdr3_length: 15; j_call: TRBJ1-1; v_call: TRBV7-6; d_call: TRBD1
cdr3_aa: CASSVAPSGPYEQYF; cdr3_nt: TGTGCCAGCAGCGTAGCACCTAGCGGTCCCTACGAGCAGTACTTC; clone_size: .; cdr3_length: 15; j_call: TRBJ2-7; v_call: TRBV9; d_call: TRBD2
cdr3_aa: CASSPGVRGGNQPQHF; cdr3_nt: TGTGCCAGCAGCCCTGGGGTCCGGGGAGGGAATCAGCCCCAGCATTTT; clone_size: .; cdr3_length: 16; j_call: TRBJ1-5; v_call: TRBV4-2; d_call: .
cdr3_aa: CASSLSAGRDQPQHF; cdr3_nt: TGTGCCAGCAGTTTATCGGCAGGGAGGGATCAGCCCCAGCATTTT; clone_size: .; cdr3_length: 15; j_call: TRBJ1-5; v_call: TRBV27; d_call: .
cdr3_aa: CASGRGTGGYEQYF; cdr3_nt: TGCGCCAGCGGACGGGGGACAGGGGGTTACGAGCAGTACTTC; clone_size: .; cdr3_length: 14; j_call: TRBJ2-7; v_call: TRBV5-1; d_call: TRBD1
cdr3_aa: CASSPFRDTRRSYTF; cdr3_nt: TGTGCCAGCAGCCCTTTCCGGGACACTCGAAGGAGCTACACCTTC; clone_size: .; cdr3_length: 15; j_call: TRBJ1-2; v_call: TRBV6-5; d_call: .
cdr3_aa: CASSHLGSRQETQYF; cdr3_nt: TGTGCCAGCAGTCACTTGGGGAGTAGACAAGAGACCCAGTACTTC; clone_size: few; cdr3_length: 15; j_call: TRBJ2-5; v_call: TRBV6-5; d_call: .
cdr3_aa: CASSFGRGVPSGSQSYEQYF; cdr3_nt: TGCGCCAGCAGCTTCGGGCGTGGAGTCCCTAGCGGGAGTCAGTCCTACGAGCAGTACTTC; clone_size: .; cdr3_length: 20; j_call: TRBJ2-7; v_call: TRBV5-1; d_call: TRBD2
cdr3_aa: CATHDEPGDGEAFF; cdr3_nt: TGTGCCACCCACGATGAGCCAGGGGATGGTGAAGCTTTCTTT; clone_size: .; cdr3_length: 14; j_call: TRBJ1-1; v_call: TRBV28; d_call: .
cdr3_aa: CASSLGDSTGELFF; cdr3_nt: TGCGCCAGCAGCTTGGGGGACAGTACCGGGGAGCTGTTTTTT; clone_size: .; cdr3_length: 14; j_call: TRBJ2-2; v_call: TRBV5-1; d_call: TRBD1
cdr3_aa: CASSLAGGQGGRRGYTF; cdr3_nt: TGTGCCAGCAGCTTAGCGGGAGGACAGGGTGGTAGAAGAGGCTACACCTTC; clone_size: .; cdr3_length: 17; j_call: TRBJ1-2; v_call: TRBV7-9; d_call: TRBD1
cdr3_aa: CASSVGSSGSGDEQFF; cdr3_nt: TGTGCCAGCAGCGTAGGTTCTAGCGGGAGTGGGGATGAGCAGTTCTTC; clone_size: .; cdr3_length: 16; j_call: TRBJ2-1; v_call: TRBV9; d_call: TRBD2
cdr3_aa: CASSRSGGADFGELFF; cdr3_nt: TGTGCCAGCAGCCGAAGCGGGGGGGCCGATTTCGGGGAGCTGTTTTTT; clone_size: .; cdr3_length: 16; j_call: TRBJ2-2; v_call: TRBV7-8; d_call: TRBD2
cdr3_aa: CASELKTENSYEQYF; cdr3_nt: TGTGCCAGCGAGCTCAAAACAGAGAACTCCTACGAGCAGTACTTC; clone_size: .; cdr3_length: 15; j_call: TRBJ2-7; v_call: TRBV21-1; d_call: .
cdr3_aa: CASSTGLPGNQPQHF; cdr3_nt: TGTGCCAGCAGCACGGGACTCCCTGGCAATCAGCCCCAGCATTTT; clone_size: .; cdr3_length: 15; j_call: TRBJ1-5; v_call: TRBV11-2; d_call: .
cdr3_aa: CASSHLATEAFF; cdr3_nt: TGTGCCAGCAGCCATTTAGCGACTGAAGCTTTCTTT; clone_size: few; cdr3_length: 12; j_call: TRBJ1-1; v_call: TRBV14; d_call: .
cdr3_aa: CASSGLAGSTDTQYF; cdr3_nt: TGTGCCAGCTCGGGACTAGCGGGTAGCACAGATACGCAGTATTTT; clone_size: .; cdr3_length: 15; j_call: TRBJ2-3; v_call: TRBV7-9; d_call: TRBD2
cdr3_aa: CASSLGTGDAYEQYF; cdr3_nt: TGTGCCAGCAGCCTCGGGACAGGTGACGCCTACGAGCAGTACTTC; clone_size: few; cdr3_length: 15; j_call: TRBJ2-7; v_call: TRBV7-8; d_call: TRBD1
cdr3_aa: CASSYLSGQGLVGYTF; cdr3_nt: TGTGCCAGCAGTTACCTCTCGGGACAGGGGCTGGTGGGCTACACCTTC; clone_size: .; cdr3_length: 16; j_call: TRBJ1-2; v_call: TRBV6-5; d_call: TRBD1
cdr3_aa: CASSANTSTDTQYF; cdr3_nt: TGCGCCAGCAGTGCGAATACTAGCACAGATACGCAGTATTTT; clone_size: .; cdr3_length: 14; j_call: TRBJ2-3; v_call: TRBV10-1; d_call: .
cdr3_aa: CASSQRSGQGACDTEAFF; cdr3_nt: TGCGCCAGCAGTCAAAGGTCCGGACAGGGGGCCTGTGACACTGAAGCTTTCTTT; clone_size: .; cdr3_length: 18; j_call: TRBJ1-1; v_call: TRBV23-1; d_call: TRBD1
cdr3_aa: CASREQGAGGNTIYF; cdr3_nt: TGTGCCAGCAGGGAACAGGGGGCGGGCGGAAACACCATATATTTT; clone_size: once; cdr3_length: 15; j_call: TRBJ1-3; v_call: TRBV6-1; d_call: TRBD1
cdr3_aa: CASSVGGSGNTIYF; cdr3_nt: TGTGCCAGCAGTGTGGGGGGCTCTGGAAACACCATATATTTT; clone_size: .; cdr3_length: 14; j_call: TRBJ1-3; v_call: TRBV6-1; d_call: .
cdr3_aa: CASSHDRASGQPQHF; cdr3_nt: TGTGCCAGCAGCCACGACAGGGCGTCGGGGCAGCCCCAGCATTTT; clone_size: .; cdr3_length: 15; j_call: TRBJ1-5; v_call: TRBV7-9; d_call: TRBD1
cdr3_aa: CASSFMETQYF; cdr3_nt: TGTGCCAGCAGCTTCATGGAGACCCAGTACTTC; clone_size: few; cdr3_length: 11; j_call: TRBJ2-5; v_call: TRBV5-4; d_call: .
cdr3_aa: CASSQRQGGNYGYTF; cdr3_nt: TGTGCCAGCTCACAAAGACAGGGGGGAAACTATGGCTACACCTTC; clone_size: .; cdr3_length: 15; j_call: TRBJ1-2; v_call: TRBV18; d_call: TRBD1
cdr3_aa: CASGGTSGISSYEQYF; cdr3_nt: TGCGCCAGCGGCGGGACTAGCGGGATTAGCTCCTACGAGCAGTACTTC; clone_size: .; cdr3_length: 16; j_call: TRBJ2-7; v_call: TRBV5-1; d_call: TRBD2